This T cell receptor (beta chain) comes out of a study of blood T cell repertoires in COVID-19. Study-wide background: Nucleic acid was either cDNA or gDNA, and it came from T cells, B-cell-depleted T cells, or PBMCs.

The V and J ends lost 7 bases and 7 bases, in that order; junction bases with no gene match: 13. CDR1 is SNHLY and CDR2 is FYNNEI in the germline V gene. CDR3 length: 15 residues. As originally analysed: Reference gene primer amplification gave estimated nucleated cell counts. TCRdb keeps only in-frame clones here, not all; method: immunoSEQ multiplex PCR. V and J calls and clone size come straight from that table; D and trimming were deduced from the DNA. Of under 250,000 clones in the sample, about four fifths were seen once. Sequenced material: peripheral blood. The chain employs TRBV2 and TRBJ2-1; 7 bases fit TRBD1. This sequence was found in a woman between 40 and 55 years old with active or convalescent COVID-19. In nucleotides, the CDR3 is TGTGCCAGCAAAACAGGGGTAGGGTTGAGGAATGAGCAGTTCTTC. It yields the protein CASKTGVGLRNEQFF.